The source of this T cell receptor (beta chain) is a study of T-cell reconstitution after alpha-beta-depleted transplantation in children. From germline, CDR1 is SQVTM and CDR2 ANQGSEA. The ends were cut back, 7 bases at V and 3 bases at J, with 15 bases in the middle. The CDR3 extends over 13 amino acids. Preparation of the TCRbeta library used unique molecular identifiers. TCRdb reprocessed the PCR reads with MiXCR, giving one entry per CDR3 protein. The repertoire includes over 400,000 distinct CDR3 sequences, roughly 44% of them detected once, and under 35% sits in the top ten. This chain uses TRBV29-1 with TRBJ1-1; possible D gene TRBD1, 5 bases. The clonotype originates from a girl aged 2-10 years with aplastic anemia, due to receive a stem cell transplant. Sequences were derived from PBMCs, sampled before TCRalphabeta/CD19-depleted stem cell transplant. CDR3 sequence reads: CSGSRARDTEAFF. The CDR3 DNA reads TGCAGCGGCTCCAGGGCTAGGGACACTGAAGCTTTCTTT.